This T cell receptor beta chain was recorded in a study of blood T cell repertoires in COVID-19. Study-wide context: In each case, the material was cDNA or gDNA derived from T cells, B-cell-depleted T cells, or PBMCs.

Germline CDR1 reads GTSNPN; CDR2 reads SVGIG (reference sequence). This CDR3 spans 14 amino acids. Trimming cost V 6 bases and J 5 bases; bases outside gene matches: 11. Original data processing: It was from reference gene primer amplification that nucleated cell counts were estimated. Some clones are missing from TCRdb's copy, which holds only in-frame ones; the method was immunoSEQ multiplex PCR. That table is the source of V, J and clone size, and D and trimming were worked out from the DNA. The table has approximately 200,000 clones, about 82% seen once. This receptor was taken from a woman aged 25 to 39 with acute or convalescent COVID-19. V is TRBV30 and J is TRBJ1-2; 8 bases agree with TRBD1. The sequencing input was peripheral blood. The CDR3 DNA reads as TGTGCCTGCCCCGAACCAGGGGGCGGTTATGGCTACACCTTC. Translated, it gives CACPEPGGGYGYTF.